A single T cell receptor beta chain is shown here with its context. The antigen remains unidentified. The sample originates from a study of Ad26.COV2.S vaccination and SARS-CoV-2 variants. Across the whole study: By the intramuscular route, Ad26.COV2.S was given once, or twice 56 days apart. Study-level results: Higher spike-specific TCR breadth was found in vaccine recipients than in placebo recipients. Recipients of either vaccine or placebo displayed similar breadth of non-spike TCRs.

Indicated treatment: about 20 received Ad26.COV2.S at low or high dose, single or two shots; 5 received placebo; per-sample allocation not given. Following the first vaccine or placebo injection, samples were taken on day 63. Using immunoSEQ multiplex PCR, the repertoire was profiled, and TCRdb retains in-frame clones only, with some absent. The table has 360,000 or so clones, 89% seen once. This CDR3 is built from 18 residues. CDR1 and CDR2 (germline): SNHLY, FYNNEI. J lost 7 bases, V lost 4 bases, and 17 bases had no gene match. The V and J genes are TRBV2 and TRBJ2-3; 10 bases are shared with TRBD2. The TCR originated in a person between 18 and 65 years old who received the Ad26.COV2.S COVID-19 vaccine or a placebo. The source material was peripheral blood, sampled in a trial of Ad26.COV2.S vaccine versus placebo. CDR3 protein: CASSAWGRASGSSNTQYF. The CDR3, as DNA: TGTGCCAGCAGTGCGTGGGGGAGGGCTAGCGGGAGTAGTAATACGCAGTATTTT.